Following are 2 T cell receptor beta chains from one sample sequenced in a study of tumor and adjacent non-tumor tissue in lung cancer. TCRbeta libraries were built with three rounds of nested PCR, modified from ARM-PCR. TCRdb re-derived calls from the multiplex PCR reads in MiXCR, one entry per CDR3 protein. The table records about 200,000 distinct CDR3 sequences, about 71% of them present only once. The template was RNA from unsorted bulk tissue. Specimen: lung tumor tissue. The receptors were gathered from a man aged 55 to 70 with non-small cell lung cancer.

On this clonotype: A read error may produce the germline difference seen at one junction end. The chain has TRBV11-3 and TRBJ2-1; 9 nucleotides line up with TRBD2. This CDR3 has 15 amino acids. From germline, CDR1 is SGHNT and CDR2 YENEEA. CDR3 nucleotide sequence: TGTGCCAGCAGCTCCGGGCTAGCGGGACACAATAAGCAGTTCTTC. Translating gives CASSSGLAGHNKQFF.

The CDR3 region is CSERDSGTDTQYF. The CDR3, as DNA: TGCAGTGAGAGAGACTCCGGCACAGATACGCAGTATTTT. The chain links TRBV20-1 to TRBJ2-3; no definite D call. V gave up 7 bases and J gave up 1 base, with 12 bases separating them. The germline V gene has CDR1 DFQATT and CDR2 SNEGSKA (reference sequence). The CDR3 covers 13 residues.